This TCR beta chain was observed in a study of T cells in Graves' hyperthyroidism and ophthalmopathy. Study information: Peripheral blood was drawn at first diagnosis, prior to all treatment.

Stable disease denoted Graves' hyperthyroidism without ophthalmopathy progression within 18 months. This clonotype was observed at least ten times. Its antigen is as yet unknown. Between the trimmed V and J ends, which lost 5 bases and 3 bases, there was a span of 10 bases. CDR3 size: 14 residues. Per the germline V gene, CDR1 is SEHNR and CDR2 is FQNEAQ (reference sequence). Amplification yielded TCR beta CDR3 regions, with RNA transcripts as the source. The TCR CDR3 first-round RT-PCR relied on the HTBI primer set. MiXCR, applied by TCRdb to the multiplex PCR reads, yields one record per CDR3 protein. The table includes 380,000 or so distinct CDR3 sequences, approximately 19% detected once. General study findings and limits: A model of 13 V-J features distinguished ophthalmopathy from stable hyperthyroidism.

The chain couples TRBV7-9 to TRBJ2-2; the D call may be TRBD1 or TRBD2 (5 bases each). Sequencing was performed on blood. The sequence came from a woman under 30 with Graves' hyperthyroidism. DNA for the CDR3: TGTGCCAGCAGCGAGAGGGGATACACCGGGGAGCTGTTTTTT. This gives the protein CASSERGYTGELFF.